The clone carrying this T cell receptor beta chain was recorded at least ten times. The record originates from a study of molecular identifiers for immune sequencing clone quantification. The length of the CDR3 is 15 residues. V shed 1 base and J shed 2 bases, with 9 bases lying between them. Germline-derived CDR1 and CDR2 are LGHNA and YSLEER. TCRdb reprocessed the PCR reads with MiXCR, giving one entry per CDR3 protein. The table records tens of thousands of distinct CDR3 sequences, under 20% of them present only once. The rearrangement uses TRBV4-3 and TRBJ1-5, with D maybe TRBD1 (5 bases). The receptor was derived from a human donor in good health. Some libraries in this study had Jurkat cell RNA spiked in. Sequenced input: naive CD8+ T cells from blood, with Jurkat cell RNA spiked in. Subset: FACS-sorted CD8+CD4-CCR7+CD45RA+ naive T cells. CDR3 DNA: TGCGCCAGCAGCCAAGGCAGGGCAGGCAATCAGCCCCAGCATTTT. Its protein product is CASSQGRAGNQPQHF.